This T cell receptor (beta chain) was captured by sequencing in a study of cytomegalovirus exposure and HLA in healthy donors. Whole-study findings and limits: Confirmation in vitro established that a few CMV-associated chains were specific for CMV antigens. Previously analyzed data showed that most TCR beta V segments were productive at a frequency of about 90% or about 30%. Later on, a genetic analysis was performed. It linked a missense variant in DCLRE1C with V- and J-gene trimming of TCR beta. Later findings reportedly placed an Asian-associated ancestry cluster below the approximately 670-donor mean for N-insertions.

To note about this clone: No antigen is known for it.

13 Jbeta primers and 60 Vbeta primers were used for the PCR. TCRdb keeps only in-frame clones here, not all; method: immunoSEQ multiplex PCR. The repertoire table contains 100,000 to 150,000 clones. The CDR3 has 15 residues. Germline CDR1 MNHEY, CDR2 SVGAGI. The sequenced material came from PBMCs. This chain uses TRBV6-5 with TRBJ2-5; the match to TRBD1 covers 8 bases. The J call is in doubt because the DNA end fits TRBJ2-7 better. This sequence originates from a woman aged 40 to 50 in good health and CMV-seronegative. This CDR3 reads CASRSQGAGAYEQYF. DNA for the CDR3: TGTGCCAGCAGGTCCCAGGGGGCGGGCGCCTACGAGCAGTACTTC.